The 18 T cell receptor beta chains reported below all come from one sample, sequenced in a study of blood T cell repertoires in COVID-19. The repertoire was sequenced with immunoSEQ multiplex PCR; TCRdb's copy has only in-frame clones and lacks some. The table records roughly 200,000 clones, roughly 90% of them present only once. Material for sequencing was peripheral blood. Receptor source: a middle-aged man with acute or convalescent COVID-19.

The J gene is TRBJ2-1, the V gene TRBV28; TRBD2 agrees at 7 bases. Germline V gene data show CDR1 as MDHEN and CDR2 as SYDVKM. The CDR3 spans 16 residues. With 2 bases clipped from V and 7 bases from J, the junction kept 11 bases outside the gene matches. In nucleotides, the CDR3 is TGTGCCAGCAGTTTAAAGGGACTACTTCGAGGGAATGAGCAGTTCTTC. This gives the protein CASSLKGLLRGNEQFF.

J is TRBJ2-2 and V is TRBV5-1; 8 nucleotides match TRBD1. This CDR3 comprises 14 residues. Germline CDR1 SGHRS, CDR2 YFSETQ. Unmatched junction bases numbered 0, after V lost 2 bases and J lost 3 bases. CDR3 DNA sequence: TGCGCCAGCAGCTTACAGGGGGACACCGGGGAGCTGTTTTTT. The encoded protein is CASSLQGDTGELFF.

The V call is TRBV14, the J call TRBJ1-2; D is unresolved. Germline assignment: CDR1 SGHDN and CDR2 FVKESK. The CDR3 spans 15 residues. V was shortened by 2 bases and J by 9 bases, with 19 bases between the two germline ends. The CDR3 DNA follows: TGTGCCAGCAGCCAATCGAGCGGACTTAAAGGTCGCTACACCTTC. It codes for CASSQSSGLKGRYTF.

The chain combines TRBV7-9 with TRBJ2-7; perhaps TRBD1 as D (6 bases). This CDR3 spans 15 amino acids. From germline, CDR1 is SEHNR and CDR2 FQNEAQ (reference sequence). The ends were cut back, 1 base at V and 3 bases at J, with 13 bases in the middle. This chain's CDR3 is CASSLGQAIDYEQYF. The CDR3 DNA reads as TGTGCCAGCAGCTTAGGACAGGCCATTGACTACGAGCAGTACTTC.

The chain carries TRBV5-1 and TRBJ1-1, with D possibly TRBD1 on 5 matching bases. The length of the CDR3 is 15 residues. CDR1 and CDR2 (germline): SGHRS, YFSETQ. V was cut by 4 bases and J by 3 bases, with 16 bases left in between. CDR3 residues: CASSPLRSGDTEAFF. The DNA for the CDR3 is TGCGCCAGCAGCCCGCTGAGGTCGGGGGACACTGAAGCTTTCTTT.

This clone was seen a single time. The chain has TRBV5-1 and TRBJ2-1; TRBD2 agrees at 9 bases. Trimming at V came to 4 bases and at J to 0 bases, leaving 11 bases not matched to a gene. The CDR3 is 18 amino acids. Germline V gene data show CDR1 as SGHRS and CDR2 as YFSETQ. The chain's CDR3 is CASSAGPSGASSYNEQFF. For the CDR3, the DNA is TGCGCCAGCAGCGCTGGACCTAGCGGGGCTAGCTCCTACAATGAGCAGTTCTTC. The variable domain in full, completed from reference TRBV5-1 and TRBJ2-1, reads KAGVTQTPRYLIKTRGQQVTLSCSPISGHRSVSWYQQTPGQGLQFLFEYFSETQRNKGNFPGRFSGRQFSNSRSEMNVSTLELGDSALYLCASSAGPSGASSYNEQFFGPGTRLTVL.

The chain couples TRBV7-9 to TRBJ2-1, with 11 bases that match TRBD2. This CDR3 contains 15 residues. V shed 2 bases, J shed 8 bases, and the junction held 5 bases outside the gene matches. CDR1 and CDR2 from the germline V gene are SEHNR and FQNEAQ (reference sequence). CDR3 DNA: TGTGCCAGCAGCTTACTAGCGGGGGGCATCGATGAGCAGTTCTTC. Protein product: CASSLLAGGIDEQFF.

The chain joins TRBV5-8 to TRBJ1-5; 11 bases fit TRBD1. Germline V gives CDR1 SGHTS, CDR2 YDEGEE. V trimming: 4 bases; J trimming: 2 bases; junction bases outside the gene matches: 14. This CDR3 is built from 19 residues. CDR3 residues: CASSRTGTGGHQRNQPQHF. CDR3 DNA: TGTGCCAGCAGCCGAACCGGGACAGGGGGTCACCAGCGCAATCAGCCCCAGCATTTT. The full variable domain, with the rest looked up from reference TRBV5-8 and TRBJ1-5, is EAGVTQSPTHLIKTRGQQATLRCSPISGHTSVYWYQQALGLGLQFLLWYDEGEERNRGNFPPRFSGRQFPNYSSELNVNALELEDSALYLCASSRTGTGGHQRNQPQHFGDGTRLSIL.

This clone was seen once. Different DNA sequences within this sample yield the same CDR3. The V gene is TRBV18, the J gene TRBJ2-5; D is perhaps TRBD2 (6 bases). Germline V gene data show CDR1 as KGHSH and CDR2 as LQKENI. The V gene lost 3 bases and the J gene lost 4 bases, with 9 bases spanning the gap. CDR3 length: 13 amino acids. The CDR3 loop reads CASSPQEGETQYF. Here the CDR3 DNA reads TGTGCCAGCTCACCCCAGGAGGGAGAGACCCAGTACTTC.

The chain recombines TRBV28 with TRBJ1-1, with D possibly TRBD1 on 6 matching bases. CDR1 is MDHEN and CDR2 is SYDVKM in the germline V gene. This CDR3 has 15 residues. Deletions cut 3 bases from V and 1 base from J, with 12 bases between. The CDR3 reads CASSFGGAPNTEAFF. CDR3 in DNA: TGTGCCAGCAGTTTTGGGGGGGCACCGAACACTGAAGCTTTCTTT.

The chain's CDR3 is CASSYGGQFPDTQYF. Written as DNA, the CDR3 is TGTGCCAGCAGTTATGGCGGGCAGTTCCCAGATACGCAGTATTTT. The chain is built from TRBV6-6 and TRBJ2-3, with a tentative D call TRBD2 (5 bases). The CDR3 sequence is 15 residues long. The germline CDR1 and CDR2 sequences are MNHNY and SVGAGI (reference sequence). The V end was cut by 3 bases, the J end by 4 bases, with 14 bases between.

The chain combines TRBV12-1 with TRBJ2-7; the D call TRBD2 from the table was never checked on the DNA. TRBV12-1 is shown as a pseudogene. The CDR3 has 15 residues. CDR3 region: CASSFARGEFYEQYV. Here the CDR3 DNA reads TGTGCCAGCAGCTTTGCTCGGGGGGAATTCTACGAGCAGTACGTC.

This chain connects TRBV5-4 to TRBJ1-6; unclear D gene. The CDR3 is 15 residues long. V lost 0 bases and J lost 6, with 10 bases in between. Germline loops: CDR1 SGHNT, CDR2 YYREEE (reference sequence). The CDR3 sequence is CASSLAVVGNSPLHF. The CDR3 DNA is TGTGCCAGCAGCTTGGCCGTGGTCGGTAATTCACCCCTCCACTTT.

This sequence joins TRBV28 and TRBJ1-3; D gene ambiguous. CDR3 length: 14 residues. The ends were cut back, 4 bases at V and 10 bases at J, with 17 bases in the middle. CDR1 and CDR2 from the germline V gene are MDHEN and SYDVKM. Here the CDR3 reads CASSSHTVSGTIYF. In DNA, the CDR3 is TGTGCCAGCAGTTCCCACACAGTGAGTGGAACCATATATTTT.

The V gene is TRBV3-1 (or the pseudogene TRBV3-2), the J gene TRBJ1-6, with D uncertain. V was pared by 1 base and J by 0 bases, with 7 bases between. Germline CDR1 and CDR2: LGHDT and YNNKEL (reference sequence). The CDR3 runs 16 residues. DNA for the CDR3: TGTGCCAGCAGCCAAGTGCCGAGCTCCTATAATTCACCCCTCCACTTT. Its translation is CASSQVPSSYNSPLHF.

V gene TRBV7-6 combines with J gene TRBJ2-2; 11 bases agree with TRBD2. V shed 2 bases, J shed 5 bases, and the junction held 7 bases outside the gene matches. This CDR3 comprises 17 residues. The germline V gene has CDR1 SGHVS and CDR2 FNYEAQ. This CDR3 is CASSLTILAGVTGELFF. CDR3 DNA: TGTGCCAGCAGCTTAACGATACTAGCGGGAGTTACCGGGGAGCTGTTTTTT. The variable domain in full, completed from reference TRBV7-6 and TRBJ2-2, reads GAGVSQSPRYKVTKRGQDVALRCDPISGHVSLYWYRQALGQGPEFLTYFNYEAQQDKSGLPNDRFSAERPEGSISTLTIQRTEQRDSAMYRCASSLTILAGVTGELFFGEGSRLTVL.

The chain employs TRBV2 and TRBJ1-1; a possible D gene is TRBD1 (6 bases). The V and J ends lost 5 bases and 4 bases respectively, with 17 bases between them. CDR1 and CDR2 (germline): SNHLY, FYNNEI. The CDR3 has 15 residues. DNA for the CDR3: TGTGCCAGCAGTCGAATCGGGGGGCAGGGCACTGAAGCTTTCTTT. This sequence encodes CASSRIGGQGTEAFF.

The V gene is TRBV19, the J gene TRBJ2-1; D call uncertain. The V gene's germline CDR1 is LNHDA and CDR2 SQIVND (reference sequence). The CDR3 is made up of 13 amino acids. V dropped 3 bases and J dropped 4 bases, with 7 bases sitting between them. The CDR3 DNA reads TGTGCCAGTAGTATGAGTCCTTACAATGAGCAGTTCTTC. This codes for CASSMSPYNEQFF.